This TCR beta chain is from a study of blood T cell repertoires in COVID-19. Study as a whole: Acute and convalescent COVID-19 specimens originated in the United States, Italy and Spain. PBMCs, B-cell-depleted T cells, or T cells provided the cDNA or gDNA that made up the material.

The CDR3 extends over 14 amino acids. CDR1 and CDR2 (germline): ENHRY, SYGVKD. Trimming took 7 bases from V and 8 from J; bases not matched to a gene: 8. Cohorts were determined from participant-reported clinical history. Authors' processing steps: Estimates of nucleated cell counts were drawn from the amplification of reference gene primers. Produced via immunoSEQ multiplex PCR; TCRdb's table is partial and in-frame only. V, J and clone size reflect that table, while D and trimming were determined from the DNA. The data show around 250,000 clones, around 84% seen once. The sequence was collected from a man aged 25-40 years with acute COVID-19. Input material: PBMCs or T cells enriched from blood (not recorded which). The chain recombines TRBV10-3 with TRBJ1-3; 10 bases are shared with TRBD1. Written as DNA, the CDR3 is TGTGCCATCACCTCCGGGACAGGGGCGGACACCATATATTTT. Amino acids: CAITSGTGADTIYF.